The source of this T cell receptor (beta chain) is a study of blood T cells in healthy people across ages. Study-level points and caveats: Fewer expanded clones and more diversity marked long-lived versus aged donors. As age increased, TCR beta diversity per million T cells fell in a roughly linear fashion.

The CDR3 extends over 16 amino acids. With 4 bases removed from V and 3 bases from J, the gap between germline ends came to 13 bases. Germline CDR1 and CDR2: MNHGY and SAAAGT. As regards this clonotype: Its antigen remains unknown.

With a J-beta primer mix and a sample-barcoded 5' primer, a second PCR ran about 7 to 12 cycles. Researchers report that a template-switch adaptor with 12 random nucleotides tagged each cDNA molecule. TCRdb re-called the 5' RACE reads with MiXCR, one entry per CDR3 protein. The table shows about 770,000 distinct CDR3 sequences, with roughly 44% occurring only once. The chain links TRBV6-8 to TRBJ1-6; no definite D call. Specimen: blood. The receptor comes from a man in his fifties or sixties in good health. The DNA for the CDR3 is TGTGCCAGCAGTTTCAGGACTGAAGACTATAATTCACCCCTCCACTTT. It is translated as CASSFRTEDYNSPLHF.